This T cell receptor (beta chain) is from a study of CD8+ T cells in alopecia areata. Isolated RNA was reverse transcribed into cDNA used as the sequencing template. The assay was immunoSEQ multiplex PCR, and TCRdb's table has in-frame clones only and misses some. The table includes under 200,000 clones, approximately 60% detected once. The CDR3 has 20 amino acids. In germline, CDR1 is GTSNPN, CDR2 SVGIG (reference sequence). Between the trimmed V and J ends, which lost 4 bases and 6 bases, there was a span of 36 bases. Treatment of the sample: oral pan-JAK inhibitor, 5-10 mg twice daily. The sample consisted of CD4+ T cells sorted from blood, taken at week 24, from a patient treated with tofacitinib. This clonotype originated in a human donor with alopecia areata. The chain is built from TRBV30 and TRBJ1-1, with TRBD1 as a possible D gene (5 bases). CDR3: CAWNRATLREGGATDAEAFF. CDR3 nucleotides: TGTGCCTGGAATAGGGCCACTCTTAGAGAAGGTGGGGCTACTGATGCTGAAGCTTTCTTT.